This T cell receptor beta chain is from a study of cytomegalovirus exposure and HLA in healthy donors. Study observations and caveats: One variant, a missense change in DCLRE1C, was linked in a later analysis to TCR beta V- and J-gene trimming.

Trimming at V came to 6 bases and at J to 7 bases, leaving 6 bases not matched to a gene. Germline values: CDR1 LNHDA, CDR2 SQIVND (reference sequence). The CDR3 extends over 13 amino acids. As to this clone: Its antigen remains unknown.

PCR was performed using 60 Vbeta and 13 Jbeta primers. Assay: immunoSEQ multiplex PCR; the TCRdb copy retains only in-frame clones and omits some. The profile covers 130,000 or so clones, with less than 90% appearing a single time and over 1.5% taken by the ten largest. The TCR comes from a man aged 40-50 years in good health and CMV-seronegative. The V gene is TRBV19, the J gene TRBJ1-5; 7 positions agree with TRBD1. The specimen sequenced was PBMCs. CDR3 nucleotides: TGTGCCAGTAGGACAGGGCCTCACCAGCCCCAGCATTTT. Protein sequence: CASRTGPHQPQHF.